This T cell receptor (beta chain) was profiled in a study of T cells in Graves' hyperthyroidism and ophthalmopathy. RNA transcripts yielded amplified TCR beta CDR3 regions. An initial round of RT-PCR targeting the TCR CDR3 relied on the HTBI primer set. TCRdb processed the multiplex PCR reads anew with MiXCR; each CDR3 protein has one entry. The table has fewer than 650,000 distinct CDR3 sequences, about 14% seen once. General observations from the study: In the blood, most expanded thyroid clonotypes above 0.001 appeared as well.

This clonotype was counted ten times or more. The antigen remains unidentified. Germline-derived CDR1 and CDR2 are SGHTA and FQGNSA. V lost 8 bases, J lost 4 bases, and 11 bases lay in between. The CDR3 extends over 13 amino acids. The chain has TRBV7-2 and TRBJ2-2; D may be TRBD2 (6 bases). Sequences were obtained from blood. The source of this sequence is a woman aged 40 to 50 with Graves' ophthalmopathy. CDR3 amino acids: CASGRKGTGELFF. CDR3 in DNA: TGTGCCAGCGGGAGGAAGGGCACCGGGGAGCTGTTTTTT.